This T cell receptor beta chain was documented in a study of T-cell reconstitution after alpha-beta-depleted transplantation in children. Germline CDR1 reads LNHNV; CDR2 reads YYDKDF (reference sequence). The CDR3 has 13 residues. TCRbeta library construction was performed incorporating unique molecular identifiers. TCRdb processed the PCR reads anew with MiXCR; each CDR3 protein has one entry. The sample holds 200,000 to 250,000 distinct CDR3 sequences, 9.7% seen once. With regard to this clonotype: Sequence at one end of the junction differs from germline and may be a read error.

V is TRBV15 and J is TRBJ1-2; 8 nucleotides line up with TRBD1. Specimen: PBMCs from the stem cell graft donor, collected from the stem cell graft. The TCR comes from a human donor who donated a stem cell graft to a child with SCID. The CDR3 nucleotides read TGTGCCACCAGCCTGGACAGGGTGAATGGCTACCCCTTC. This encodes CATSLDRVNGYPF. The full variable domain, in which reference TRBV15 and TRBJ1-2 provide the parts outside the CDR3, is DAMVIQNPRYQVTQFGKPVTLSCSQTLNHNVMYWYQQKSSQAPKLLFHYYDKDFNNEADTPDNFQSRRPNTSFCFLDIRSPGLGDTAMYLCATSLDRVNGYPFGSGTRLTVV.